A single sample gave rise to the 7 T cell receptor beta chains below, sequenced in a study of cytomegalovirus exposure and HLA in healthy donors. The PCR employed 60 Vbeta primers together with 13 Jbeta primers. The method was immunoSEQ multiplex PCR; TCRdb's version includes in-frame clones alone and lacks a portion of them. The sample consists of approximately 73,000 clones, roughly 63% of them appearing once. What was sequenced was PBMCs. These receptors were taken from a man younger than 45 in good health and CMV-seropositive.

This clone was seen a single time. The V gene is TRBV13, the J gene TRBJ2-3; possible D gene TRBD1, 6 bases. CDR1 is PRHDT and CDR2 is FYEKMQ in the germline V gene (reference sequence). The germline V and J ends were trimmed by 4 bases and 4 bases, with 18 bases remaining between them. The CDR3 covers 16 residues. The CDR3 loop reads CASSYRQAPRPDTQYF. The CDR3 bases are TGTGCCAGCAGCTACCGACAGGCGCCGCGTCCAGATACGCAGTATTTT.

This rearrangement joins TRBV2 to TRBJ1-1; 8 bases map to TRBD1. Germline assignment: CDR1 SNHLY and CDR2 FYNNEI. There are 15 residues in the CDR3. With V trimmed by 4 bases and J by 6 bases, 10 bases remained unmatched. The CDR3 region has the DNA TGTGCCAGCAGTGGGTCAGACAGGGGTACCGCTGAAGCTTTCTTT. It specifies CASSGSDRGTAEAFF.

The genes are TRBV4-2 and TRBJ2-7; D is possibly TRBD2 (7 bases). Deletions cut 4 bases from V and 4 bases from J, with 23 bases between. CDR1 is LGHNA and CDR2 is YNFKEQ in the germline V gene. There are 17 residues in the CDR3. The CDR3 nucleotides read TGTGCCAGCAGCCCCCCGGGGGGCAGGGAATATCTATACGAGCAGTACTTC. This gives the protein CASSPPGGREYLYEQYF.

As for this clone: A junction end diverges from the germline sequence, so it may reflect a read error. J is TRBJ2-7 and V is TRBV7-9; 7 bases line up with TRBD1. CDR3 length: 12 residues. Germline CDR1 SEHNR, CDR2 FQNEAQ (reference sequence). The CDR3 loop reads CSSSRDSYEQYF. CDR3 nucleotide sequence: TGTTCCAGCAGCCGGGACAGCTACGAGCAGTACTTC.

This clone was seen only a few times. In DNA, the CDR3 is TGTGCCAGCAGGGGACATACATTCGATCAGCCCCAGCATTTT. It specifies CASRGHTFDQPQHF. This chain connects TRBV28 to TRBJ1-5; a possible D gene is TRBD1 (6 bases). Trimming pared 6 bases from V and 5 bases from J, leaving 14 bases between. The CDR3 length is 14 residues. CDR1 is MDHEN, CDR2 SYDVKM, per germline.

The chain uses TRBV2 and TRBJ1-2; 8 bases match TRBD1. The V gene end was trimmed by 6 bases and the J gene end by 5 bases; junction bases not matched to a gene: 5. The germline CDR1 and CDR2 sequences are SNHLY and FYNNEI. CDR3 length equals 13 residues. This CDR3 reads CASRADRDYGYTF. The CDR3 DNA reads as TGTGCCAGCAGAGCGGACAGGGATTATGGCTACACCTTC. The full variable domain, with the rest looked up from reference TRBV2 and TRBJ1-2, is EPEVTQTPSHQVTQMGQEVILRCVPISNHLYFYWYRQILGQKVEFLVSFYNNEISEKSEIFDDQFSVERPDGSNFTLKIRSTKLEDSAMYFCASRADRDYGYTFGSGTRLTVV.

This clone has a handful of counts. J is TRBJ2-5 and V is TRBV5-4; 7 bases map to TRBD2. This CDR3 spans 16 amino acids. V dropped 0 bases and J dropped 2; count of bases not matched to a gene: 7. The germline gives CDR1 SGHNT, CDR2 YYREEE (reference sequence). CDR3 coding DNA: TGTGCCAGCAGCTTGGGCCGCGGGAGAGATCAAGAGACCCAGTACTTC. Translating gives CASSLGRGRDQETQYF.